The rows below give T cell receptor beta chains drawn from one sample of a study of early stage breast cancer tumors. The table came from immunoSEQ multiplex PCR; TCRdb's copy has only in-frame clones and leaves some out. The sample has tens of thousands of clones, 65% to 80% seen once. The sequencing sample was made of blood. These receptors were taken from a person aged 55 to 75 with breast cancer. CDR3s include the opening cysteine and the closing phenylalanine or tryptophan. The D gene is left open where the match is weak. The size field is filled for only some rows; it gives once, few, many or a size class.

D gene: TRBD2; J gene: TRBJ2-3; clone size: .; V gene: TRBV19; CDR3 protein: CATRAGAADTQYF; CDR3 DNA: TGTGCCACCCGAGCGGGAGCGGCAGATACGCAGTATTTT
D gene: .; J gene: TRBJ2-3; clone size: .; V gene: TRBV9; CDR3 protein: CASSVAGHYTDTQYF; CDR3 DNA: TGTGCCAGCAGCGTAGCAGGCCACTACACAGATACGCAGTATTTT
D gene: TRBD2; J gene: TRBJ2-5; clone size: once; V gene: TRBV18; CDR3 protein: CASSPPGGGQETQYF; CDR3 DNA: TGTGCCAGCTCACCACCGGGGGGGGGACAAGAGACCCAGTACTTC
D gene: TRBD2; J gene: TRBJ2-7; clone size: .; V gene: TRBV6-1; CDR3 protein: CASTVSGARDEQYF; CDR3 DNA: TGTGCCAGCACCGTGAGCGGGGCCCGAGACGAGCAGTACTTC
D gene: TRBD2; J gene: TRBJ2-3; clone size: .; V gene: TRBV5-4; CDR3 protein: CASSLGLAGSADTQYF; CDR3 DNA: TGTGCCAGCAGCCTGGGACTAGCGGGATCGGCTGATACGCAGTATTTT
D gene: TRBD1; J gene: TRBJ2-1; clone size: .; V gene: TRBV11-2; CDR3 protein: CASSSRTGGDEQFF; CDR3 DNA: TGTGCCAGCAGCTCACGGACAGGGGGCGATGAGCAGTTCTTC
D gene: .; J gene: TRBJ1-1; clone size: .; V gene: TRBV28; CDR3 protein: CASSLDGRMNTEAFF; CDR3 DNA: TGTGCCAGCAGCCTGGACGGTAGGATGAACACTGAAGCTTTCTTT
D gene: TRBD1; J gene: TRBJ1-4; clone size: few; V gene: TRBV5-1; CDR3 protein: CASSLAGGEKLFF; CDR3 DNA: TGCGCCAGCAGCTTGGCAGGGGGAGAAAAACTGTTTTTT
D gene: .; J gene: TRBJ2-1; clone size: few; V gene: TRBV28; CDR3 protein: CASQTGQGLFF; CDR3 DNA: TGTGCCAGTCAAACGGGCCAAGGCCTGTTCTTC
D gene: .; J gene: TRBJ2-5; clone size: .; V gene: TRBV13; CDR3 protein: CASSFRRGQTQYF; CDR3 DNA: TGTGCCAGCAGCTTCAGGCGGGGGCAGACCCAGTACTTC
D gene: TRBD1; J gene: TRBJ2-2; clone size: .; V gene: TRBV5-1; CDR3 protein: CASSWTGGSRELFF; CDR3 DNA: TGCGCCAGCAGCTGGACAGGAGGTAGCCGGGAGCTGTTTTTT
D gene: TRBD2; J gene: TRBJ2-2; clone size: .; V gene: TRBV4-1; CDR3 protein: CASSQVLRVAGENTGELFF; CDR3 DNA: TGCGCCAGCAGCCAAGTCCTTCGCGTAGCGGGAGAGAACACCGGGGAGCTGTTTTTT
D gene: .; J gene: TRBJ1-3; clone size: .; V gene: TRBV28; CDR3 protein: CASSFPGSGNTIYF; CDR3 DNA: TGTGCCAGCAGTTTTCCAGGTTCTGGAAACACCATATATTTT
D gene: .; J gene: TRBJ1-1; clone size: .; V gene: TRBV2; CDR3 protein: CATELHPNTEAFF; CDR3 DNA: TGTGCCACCGAACTTCACCCGAACACTGAAGCTTTCTTT
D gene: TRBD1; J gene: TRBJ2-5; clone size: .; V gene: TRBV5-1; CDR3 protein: CASNRGRGEETQYF; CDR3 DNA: TGCGCCAGCAACAGGGGGCGCGGGGAAGAGACCCAGTACTTC
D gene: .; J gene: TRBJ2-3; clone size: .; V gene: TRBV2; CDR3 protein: CASSVLERSIDTQYF; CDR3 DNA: TGTGCCAGCAGTGTTTTAGAGCGTAGCATAGATACGCAGTATTTT
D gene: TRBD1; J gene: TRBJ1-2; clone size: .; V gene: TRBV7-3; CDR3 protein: CASSKDRGVGYTF; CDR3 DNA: TGTGCCAGCAGTAAGGACAGGGGAGTAGGCTACACCTTC
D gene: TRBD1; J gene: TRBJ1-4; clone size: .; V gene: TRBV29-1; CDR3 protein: CSARTGNEKLFF; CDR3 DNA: TGCAGCGCCCGGACAGGGAATGAAAAACTGTTTTTT
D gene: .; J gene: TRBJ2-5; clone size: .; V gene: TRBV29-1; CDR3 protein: CSVAVVDQETQYF; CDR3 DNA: TGCAGCGTTGCTGTCGTCGACCAAGAGACCCAGTACTTC
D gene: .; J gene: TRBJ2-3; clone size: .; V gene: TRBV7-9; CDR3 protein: CASSLGEAGGYTDTQYF; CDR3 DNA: TGTGCCAGCAGCTTAGGAGAGGCAGGGGGGTACACAGATACGCAGTATTTT
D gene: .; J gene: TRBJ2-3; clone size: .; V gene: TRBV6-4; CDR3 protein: CASSDPTPVIDTDTQYF; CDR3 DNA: TGTGCCAGCAGTGACCCGACCCCAGTAATTGACACAGATACGCAGTATTTT
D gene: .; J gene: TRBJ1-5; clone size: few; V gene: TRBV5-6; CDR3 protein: CASSLGQHDQPQHF; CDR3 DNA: TGTGCCAGCAGCTTGGGACAGCACGATCAGCCCCAGCATTTT
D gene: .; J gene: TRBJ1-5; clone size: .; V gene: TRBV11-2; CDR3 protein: CASSRDRVRQPQHF; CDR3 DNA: TGTGCCAGCAGCAGGGACCGCGTGAGGCAGCCCCAGCATTTT
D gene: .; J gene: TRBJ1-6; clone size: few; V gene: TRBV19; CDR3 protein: CASNEGPGNSPLHF; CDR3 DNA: TGTGCCAGTAATGAGGGCCCCGGGAATTCACCCCTCCACTTT
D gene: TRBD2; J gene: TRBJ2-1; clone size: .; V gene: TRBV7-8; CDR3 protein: CASSFLVLAGGYEQFF; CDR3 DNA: TGTGCCAGCAGCTTTCTGGTACTAGCGGGAGGTTATGAGCAGTTCTTC
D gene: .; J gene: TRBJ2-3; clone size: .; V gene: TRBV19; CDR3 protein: CASSIDGGDTQYF; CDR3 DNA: TGTGCCAGTAGTATAGATGGGGGGGATACGCAGTATTTT
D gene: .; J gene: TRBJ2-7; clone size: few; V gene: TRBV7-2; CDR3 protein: CASSTGLYEQYF; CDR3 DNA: TGTGCCAGCAGCACCGGACTCTACGAGCAGTACTTC